Here is one T cell receptor (beta chain) with its context. The junction had 20 bases not matched to a gene; V was cut back by 1 base and J by 12 bases. Germline CDR1 and CDR2: SGHTA and FQGNSA. The CDR3 spans 18 residues. This entry comes from a study of T cells in narcolepsy. Assay used: immunoSEQ multiplex PCR; TCRdb lists only in-frame clones, some missing. The data hold approximately 35,000 clones, with 65% to 85% observed a single time. The gene calls are TRBV7-2 and TRBJ2-1; 8 nucleotides match TRBD2. The sample taken for sequencing was memory (CD45RA-) CD4+ T cells from blood. The sequence was obtained from a human donor in good health. CDR3 amino acids: CASSLGHTGGRPRVWQFF. Here the CDR3 DNA reads TGTGCCAGCAGCTTAGGTCATACGGGCGGGAGGCCCCGGGTTTGGCAGTTCTTC.